This T cell receptor (beta chain) is from a study of regulatory T cells in long-lasting Graves disease. Findings and limits, study-wide: When disease was persistent, TRBV28, TRBJ1-2 and TRBJ2-5 were the favored segments. Persistent patients had a count of shared public clonotypes (approximately 3,000) that exceeded that of new patients (966).

Time point in this sample: newly diagnosed GD, antithyroid drugs for less than 3 months. Isolated PBMC RNA provided the starting material for the TCR library. Libraries of TCR beta came from iRepertoire HTBI primers plus Arm-PCR of CDR3 regions. In TCRdb, the multiplex PCR reads were re-called with MiXCR into one record per CDR3 protein. Of a few hundred thousand distinct CDR3 sequences detected, 13% appear once; the ten largest clones hold over 7.5%. This clonotype was seen many times. Its antigen is still unknown. After removal of 0 bases from V and 4 bases from J, the junction contained 7 bases not matched to a gene. The CDR3 consists of 16 residues. Germline CDR1 is SGHRS and CDR2 is YFSETQ. This sample also belongs to another study, concerning T cells in Graves' hyperthyroidism and ophthalmopathy. That study adds: Ophthalmopathy could be told apart from stable hyperthyroidism with a 13 V-J model.

This clonotype originated in a man aged 25-40 years with Graves disease. This material consisted of peripheral blood mononuclear cells (PBMCs), taken at new diagnosis, from a patient treated with antithyroid drugs. This chain links TRBV5-1 with TRBJ2-1; 7 nucleotides line up with TRBD1. CDR3 protein: CASSLGSDRVYNEQFF. The CDR3 nucleotides are TGCGCCAGCAGCTTGGGCAGCGACAGGGTTTACAATGAGCAGTTCTTC.